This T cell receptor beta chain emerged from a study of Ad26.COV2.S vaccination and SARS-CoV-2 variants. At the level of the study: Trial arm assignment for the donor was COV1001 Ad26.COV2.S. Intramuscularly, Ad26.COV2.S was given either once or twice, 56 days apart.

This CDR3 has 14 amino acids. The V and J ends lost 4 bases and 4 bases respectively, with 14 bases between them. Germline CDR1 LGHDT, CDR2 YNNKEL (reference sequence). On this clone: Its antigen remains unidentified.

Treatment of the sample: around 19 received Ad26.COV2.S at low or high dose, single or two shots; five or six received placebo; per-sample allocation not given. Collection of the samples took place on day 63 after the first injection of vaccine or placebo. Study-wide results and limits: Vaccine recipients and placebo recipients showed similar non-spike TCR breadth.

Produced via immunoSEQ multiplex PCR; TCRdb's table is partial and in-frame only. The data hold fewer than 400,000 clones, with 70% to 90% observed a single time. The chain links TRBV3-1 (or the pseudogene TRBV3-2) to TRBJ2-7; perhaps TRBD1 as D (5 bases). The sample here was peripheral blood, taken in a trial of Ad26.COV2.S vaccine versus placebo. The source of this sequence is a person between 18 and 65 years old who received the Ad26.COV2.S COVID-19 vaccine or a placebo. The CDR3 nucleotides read TGTGCCAGCAGCCCCCGCAGGGAATTTTACGAGCAGTACTTC. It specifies CASSPRREFYEQYF.